The 22 T cell receptor beta chains reported below all come from one sample, sequenced in a study of control samples from healthy donors and cancer patients. Here immunoSEQ multiplex PCR was the method, and the copy in TCRdb shows in-frame clones only, minus some. The sample includes some 150,000 clones, roughly 89% of them seen just once. Input material: blood. The origin of the receptors is a woman between 25 and 40 years old in good health.

The chain is built from TRBV27 and TRBJ1-5; 7 bases align to TRBD1. The germline V gene has CDR1 MNHEY and CDR2 SMNVEV (reference sequence). This CDR3 spans 14 amino acids. The V and J ends lost 0 bases and 5 bases, in that order; junction bases with no gene match: 1. CDR3 region: CASSLSRGDQPQHF. In DNA form, the CDR3 reads TGTGCCAGCAGTTTATCCAGGGGGGATCAGCCCCAGCATTTT.

V gene TRBV25-1 combines with J gene TRBJ1-1; 7 bases agree with TRBD1. Germline values: CDR1 MGHDK, CDR2 SYGVNS. Losses at the gene ends were 4 bases for V and 0 bases for J; bases not matched to a gene: 2. This CDR3 has 14 residues. CDR3 loop: CASSGQGLNTEAFF. The CDR3 coding sequence is TGTGCCAGCAGTGGACAGGGCTTGAACACTGAAGCTTTCTTT.

The CDR3 coding sequence is TGTGCCAGCTCACCGGACAGAATTAACACTGAAGCTTTCTTT. Its protein product is CASSPDRINTEAFF. This chain joins TRBV18 and TRBJ1-1, with D perhaps TRBD1 (6 bases). CDR3 length: 14 amino acids. Germline lookup yields CDR1 KGHSH and CDR2 LQKENI. The V gene lost 3 bases and the J gene lost 2 bases, with 10 bases spanning the gap.

The CDR3 coding sequence is TGTGCCAGCAGCTTAGAAACTGATAGCAATCAGCCCCAGCATTTT. It translates to CASSLETDSNQPQHF. The V and J genes are TRBV7-9 and TRBJ1-5; D not certain. V lost 1 base and J lost 0, with 7 bases in between. Germline V gives CDR1 SEHNR, CDR2 FQNEAQ (reference sequence). The CDR3 extends over 15 amino acids. Supplemented by reference TRBV7-9 and TRBJ1-5, the full variable domain reads DTGVSQNPRHKITKRGQNVTFRCDPISEHNRLYWYRQTLGQGPEFLTYFQNEAQLEKSRLLSDRFSAERPKGSFSTLEIQRTEQGDSAMYLCASSLETDSNQPQHFGDGTRLSIL.

The rearrangement links TRBV10-3 to TRBJ2-7; weak D call: TRBD2 (7 bases). Germline V gives CDR1 ENHRY, CDR2 SYGVKD. The CDR3 runs to 13 residues. Trimming took off 6 bases at V and 2 bases at J, with 11 bases between the two ends. CDR3 protein: CAISGGHTYEQYF. The CDR3 coding sequence is TGTGCCATCAGCGGGGGGCACACCTACGAGCAGTACTTC.

The V call is TRBV7-3, the J call TRBJ2-1, with TRBD2 identical over 14 bases. Losses at the gene ends were 0 bases for V and 0 bases for J; bases not matched to a gene: 1. The CDR3 is 18 residues long. The germline V gene encodes CDR1 SGHTA and CDR2 FQGTGA. Here the CDR3 DNA reads TGTGCCAGCAGCTTAACCGGGACTAGCGGGAGCTCCTACAATGAGCAGTTCTTC. It codes for CASSLTGTSGSSYNEQFF.

V usage is TRBV7-2 and J usage is TRBJ2-1; tentative D call: TRBD1 (6 bases). Germline CDR1 reads SGHTA; CDR2 reads FQGNSA. CDR3 length: 15 residues. Trimming removed 2 bases at V and 9 bases at J, with 17 bases between. CDR3 sequence (DNA): TGTGCCAGCAGCTTACGTCTTTCAGGGGTGGGTGAGCAGTTCTTC. Amino acids: CASSLRLSGVGEQFF.

The chain links TRBV7-9 to TRBJ2-7, with 11 bases that match TRBD2. The CDR3 has 14 residues. V was pared by 4 bases and J by 7 bases, with 6 bases of the junction left unmatched. Germline lookup yields CDR1 SEHNR and CDR2 FQNEAQ (reference sequence). In DNA form, the CDR3 reads TGTGCCAGCAGCTCGGGGAGACTAGCGGGAGAGCAGTACTTC. It encodes CASSSGRLAGEQYF.

The table lists this clone with a count of one. The chain couples TRBV24-1 to TRBJ2-1, with D possibly being TRBD2 (6 bases). V dropped 4 bases and J dropped 1 base, with 13 bases sitting between them. Germline CDR1 reads KGHDR; CDR2 reads SFDVKD. This CDR3 is built from 16 residues. DNA of the CDR3: TGTGCCACCAGTGAGAAACTAGCTTTTTCCTACAATGAGCAGTTCTTC. Encoded protein: CATSEKLAFSYNEQFF.

The CDR3 region has the DNA TGTGCCAGCAGTTTACCGACAGGGGAAGAGCAGTACTTC. Translating gives CASSLPTGEEQYF. The rearrangement joins TRBV28 to TRBJ2-7; 8 bases fit TRBD1. Trimming removed 2 bases from V and 7 bases from J; junction bases left unmatched: 4. This CDR3 comprises 13 residues. Per germline, CDR1 MDHEN and CDR2 SYDVKM.

The chain recombines TRBV28 with TRBJ1-2, with 10 bases identical to TRBD1. Germline loops: CDR1 MDHEN, CDR2 SYDVKM. The trim removed 5 bases at V and 8 bases at J, leaving 8 bases unmatched. There are 14 residues in the CDR3. The CDR3: CASSTGTGVRGYTF. CDR3 bases: TGTGCCAGCAGTACCGGGACAGGGGTACGGGGCTACACCTTC.

The genes are TRBV5-6 and TRBJ2-7, with D perhaps matching TRBD1 (6 bases). The germline CDR1 and CDR2 sequences are SGHDT and YYEEEE. This CDR3 region has 13 residues. V lost 4 bases to trimming and J lost 1 base, with 9 bases between them. The CDR3 protein is CASSPRGSYEQYF. The CDR3 region has the DNA TGTGCCAGCAGCCCCAGGGGTTCCTACGAGCAGTACTTC.

This chain connects TRBV2 to TRBJ1-6; no definite D call. The V end lost 1 base, the J end lost 10 bases, and 2 bases lay between the germline ends. CDR1 and CDR2 from the germline V gene are SNHLY and FYNNEI. This CDR3 has 11 residues. CDR3 nucleotides: TGTGCCAGCAGTGAAGTATCACCCCTCCACTTT. Translation: CASSEVSPLHF.

Worth noting for this clone: At one end the junction does not follow the germline gene, possibly because of a read error. The V and J genes are TRBV7-7 and TRBJ2-5; D is ambiguous. From germline, CDR1 is SSHAT and CDR2 FNYEAQ (reference sequence). There are 13 residues in the CDR3. The CDR3 DNA reads TGTGCTAGCAGCTTAATTAGGGCTGAGACCCAGTACTTC. This codes for CASSLIRAETQYF.

The chain carries TRBV19 and TRBJ1-3, with D unclear. The CDR3 consists of 13 residues. V lost 4 bases, J lost 4 bases, and 8 bases lay in between. Germline V gene sequence: CDR1 LNHDA, CDR2 SQIVND (reference sequence). CDR3 residues: CASSKSLGNTIYF. The CDR3 DNA reads TGTGCCAGTAGTAAATCCCTGGGAAACACCATATATTTT.

The rearrangement uses TRBV4-1 and TRBJ2-1, with TRBD2 matching over 7 bases. V gave up 1 base and J gave up 5 bases; unmatched junction bases: 8. The CDR3 is 16 residues long. Per germline, CDR1 MGHRA and CDR2 YSYEKL. CDR3 nucleotides: TGCGCCAGCAGCCAAGGTCGGGGACTAACCGACAATGAGCAGTTCTTC. Encoded protein: CASSQGRGLTDNEQFF.

This chain uses TRBV5-4 with TRBJ2-3, with TRBD2 identical over 9 bases. The CDR3 totals 15 residues. V lost 2 bases to trimming and J lost 0 bases; unmatched junction nucleotides: 1. Germline V gives CDR1 SGHNT, CDR2 YYREEE (reference sequence). The CDR3 reads CASSLLAGSTDTQYF. The CDR3 region has the DNA TGTGCCAGCAGCTTACTAGCGGGTAGCACAGATACGCAGTATTTT.

This chain joins TRBV6-1 and TRBJ2-7; D is possibly TRBD1 (6 bases). This CDR3 comprises 14 residues. V lost 5 bases and J 0 bases, leaving 11 bases between the germline ends. Germline values: CDR1 MNHNS, CDR2 SASEGT. CDR3 sequence reads: CASSFEDSSYEQYF. Here the CDR3 DNA reads TGTGCCAGCAGTTTCGAGGACAGCTCCTACGAGCAGTACTTC.

This clone was picked up one time. V gene TRBV4-1 combines with J gene TRBJ1-2; TRBD1 agrees at 9 bases. V trimming: 1 base; J trimming: 2 bases; junction bases outside the gene matches: 5. The CDR3 totals 16 residues. The V gene's germline CDR1 is MGHRA and CDR2 YSYEKL. The CDR3 DNA is TGCGCCAGCAGCCAAGGTTCGGGACAGGGAAACTATGGCTACACCTTC. Translation: CASSQGSGQGNYGYTF.

The genes are TRBV29-1 and TRBJ2-5; tentative D call: TRBD2 (5 bases). The germline V gene encodes CDR1 SQVTM and CDR2 ANQGSEA. V lost 0 bases and J lost 5, with 13 bases in between. This CDR3 region has 14 residues. As DNA, the CDR3 is TGCAGCGTTGAAGATCGGAGAGGGCGCGAGACCCAGTACTTC. Translating it yields CSVEDRRGRETQYF.

The chain employs TRBV24-1 and TRBJ2-1; 12 bases match TRBD2. V dropped 3 bases and J dropped 4; count of bases not matched to a gene: 3. This CDR3 spans 16 amino acids. Germline CDR1 and CDR2: KGHDR and SFDVKD. CDR3 amino acids: CATSDQGTSGYNEQFF. The CDR3 DNA follows: TGTGCCACCAGTGATCAGGGGACTAGCGGGTACAATGAGCAGTTCTTC.

This chain connects TRBV19 to TRBJ2-3, with D perhaps matching TRBD1 (6 bases). Germline V gene data show CDR1 as LNHDA and CDR2 as SQIVND (reference sequence). Trimming took 4 bases from V and 0 from J, leaving 11 bases between them. The CDR3 runs to 15 residues. CDR3 nucleotide sequence: TGTGCCAGTAGTAGGCAGACAGGTAGCACAGATACGCAGTATTTT. Encoded protein: CASSRQTGSTDTQYF. The full variable domain, its missing parts supplied by reference TRBV19 and TRBJ2-3, is DGGITQSPKYLFRKEGQNVTLSCEQNLNHDAMYWYRQDPGQGLRLIYYSQIVNDFQKGDIAEGYSVSREKKESFPLTVTSAQKNPTAFYLCASSRQTGSTDTQYFGPGTRLTVL.